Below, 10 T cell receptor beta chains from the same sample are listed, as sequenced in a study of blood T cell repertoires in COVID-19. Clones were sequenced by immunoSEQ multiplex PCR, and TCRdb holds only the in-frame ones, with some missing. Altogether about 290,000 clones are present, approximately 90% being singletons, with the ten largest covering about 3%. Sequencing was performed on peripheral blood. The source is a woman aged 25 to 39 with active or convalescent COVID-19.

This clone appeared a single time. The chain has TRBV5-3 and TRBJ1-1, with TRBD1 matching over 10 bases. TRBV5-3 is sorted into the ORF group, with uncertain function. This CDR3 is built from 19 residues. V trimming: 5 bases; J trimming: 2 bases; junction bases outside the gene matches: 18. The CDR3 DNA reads TGTGCCAGAAGTCGTATTATGAGGGGACAGGGGCGGGAAAACACTGAAGCTTTCTTT. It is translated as CARSRIMRGQGRENTEAFF.

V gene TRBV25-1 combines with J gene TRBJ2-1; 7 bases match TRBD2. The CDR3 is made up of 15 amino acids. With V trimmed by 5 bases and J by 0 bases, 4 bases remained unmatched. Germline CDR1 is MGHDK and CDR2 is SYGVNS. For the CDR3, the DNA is TGTGCCAGCAGTCGGGGCGGGAGCTCCTACAATGAGCAGTTCTTC. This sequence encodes CASSRGGSSYNEQFF.

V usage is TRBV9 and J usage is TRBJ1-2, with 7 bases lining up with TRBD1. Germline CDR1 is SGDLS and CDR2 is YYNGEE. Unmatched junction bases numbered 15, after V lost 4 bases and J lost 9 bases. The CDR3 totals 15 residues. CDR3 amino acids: CASSTTGTALSSYTF. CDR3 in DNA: TGTGCCAGCAGCACTACCGGGACAGCTCTTTCAAGCTACACCTTC.

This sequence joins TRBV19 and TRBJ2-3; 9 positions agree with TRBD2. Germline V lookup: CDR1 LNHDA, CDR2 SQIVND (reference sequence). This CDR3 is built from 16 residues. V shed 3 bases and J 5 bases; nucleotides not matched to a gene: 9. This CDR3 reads CASSIGRGGSRDTQYF. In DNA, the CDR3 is TGTGCCAGTAGTATCGGGCGGGGGGGCTCTAGAGATACGCAGTATTTT.

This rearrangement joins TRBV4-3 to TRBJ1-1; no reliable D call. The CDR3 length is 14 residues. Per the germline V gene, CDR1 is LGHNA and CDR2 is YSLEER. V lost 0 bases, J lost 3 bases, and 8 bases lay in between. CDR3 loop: CASSQDYSYTEAFF. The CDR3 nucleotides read TGCGCCAGCAGCCAAGATTACAGTTACACTGAAGCTTTCTTT.

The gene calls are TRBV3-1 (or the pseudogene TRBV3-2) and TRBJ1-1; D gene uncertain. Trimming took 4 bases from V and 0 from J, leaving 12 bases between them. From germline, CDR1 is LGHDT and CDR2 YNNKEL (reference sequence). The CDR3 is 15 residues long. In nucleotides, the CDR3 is TGTGCCAGCAGCCCAAGTGGCCATCTGAACACTGAAGCTTTCTTT. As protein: CASSPSGHLNTEAFF.

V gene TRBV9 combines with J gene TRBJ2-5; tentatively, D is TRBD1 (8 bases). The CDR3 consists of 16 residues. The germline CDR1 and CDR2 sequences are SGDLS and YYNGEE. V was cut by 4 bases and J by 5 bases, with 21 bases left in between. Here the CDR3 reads CASSPMTGQGGETQYF. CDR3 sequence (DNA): TGTGCCAGCAGCCCTATGACTGGACAGGGAGGGGAGACCCAGTACTTC. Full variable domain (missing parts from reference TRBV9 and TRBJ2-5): DSGVTQTPKHLITATGQRVTLRCSPRSGDLSVYWYQQSLDQGLQFLIQYYNGEERAKGNILERFSAQQFPDLHSELNLSSLELGDSALYFCASSPMTGQGGETQYFGPGTRLLVL.

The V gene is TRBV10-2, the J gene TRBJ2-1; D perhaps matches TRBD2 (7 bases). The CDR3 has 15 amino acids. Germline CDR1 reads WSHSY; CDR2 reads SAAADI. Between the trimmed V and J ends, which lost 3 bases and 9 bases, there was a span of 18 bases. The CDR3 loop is CASSELGGGPSEQFF. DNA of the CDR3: TGCGCCAGCAGTGAATTAGGGGGGGGGCCAAGTGAGCAGTTCTTC.

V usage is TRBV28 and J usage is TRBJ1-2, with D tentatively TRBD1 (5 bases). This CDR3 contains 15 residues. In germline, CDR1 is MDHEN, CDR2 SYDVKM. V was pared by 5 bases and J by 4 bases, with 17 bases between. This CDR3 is CASSRPGGLGYGYTF. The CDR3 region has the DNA TGTGCCAGCAGTCGGCCCGGGGGTTTGGGCTATGGCTACACCTTC.

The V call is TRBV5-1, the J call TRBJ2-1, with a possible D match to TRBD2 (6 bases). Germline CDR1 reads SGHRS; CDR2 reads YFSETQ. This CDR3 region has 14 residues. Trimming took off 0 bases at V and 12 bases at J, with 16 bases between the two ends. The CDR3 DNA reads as TGCGCCAGCAGCTTGGCTCTGAGCGGGTTCGTGCAGTTCTTC. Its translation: CASSLALSGFVQFF.